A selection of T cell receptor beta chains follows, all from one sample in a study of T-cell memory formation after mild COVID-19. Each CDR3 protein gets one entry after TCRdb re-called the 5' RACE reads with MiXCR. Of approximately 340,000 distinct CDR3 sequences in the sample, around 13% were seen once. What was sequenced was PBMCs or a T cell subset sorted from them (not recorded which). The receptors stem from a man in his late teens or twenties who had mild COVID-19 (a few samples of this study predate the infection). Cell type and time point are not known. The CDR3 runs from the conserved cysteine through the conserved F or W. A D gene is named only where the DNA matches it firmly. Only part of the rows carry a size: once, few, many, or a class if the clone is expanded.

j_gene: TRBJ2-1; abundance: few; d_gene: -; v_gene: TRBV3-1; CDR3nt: TGTGCCAGCAGCCTACAAGGGGTCTACAATGAGCAGTTCTTC; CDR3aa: CASSLQGVYNEQFF
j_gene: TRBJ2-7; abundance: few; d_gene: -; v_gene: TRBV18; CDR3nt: TGTGCCAGCTCACCGACGGACAAAGACTACGAGCAGTACTTC; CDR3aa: CASSPTDKDYEQYF
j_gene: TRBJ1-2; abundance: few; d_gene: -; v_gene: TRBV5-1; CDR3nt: TGCGCCAGCAGCTTGGGTACAGGGCCAGGGGGCTACACCTTC; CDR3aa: CASSLGTGPGGYTF
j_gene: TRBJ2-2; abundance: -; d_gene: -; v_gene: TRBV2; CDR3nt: TGTGCCAGCAGACAGGACTACACCGGGGAGCTGTTTTTT; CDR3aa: CASRQDYTGELFF
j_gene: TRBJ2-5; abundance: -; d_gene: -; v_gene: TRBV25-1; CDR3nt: TGTGCCAGCAGTGAAGGATCACGCCGGCACTTC; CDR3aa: CASSEGSRRHF
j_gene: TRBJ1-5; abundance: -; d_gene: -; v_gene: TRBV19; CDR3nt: TGTGCCACCCAAGCGGGGCCCGGCAATCAGCCCCAGCATTTT; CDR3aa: CATQAGPGNQPQHF
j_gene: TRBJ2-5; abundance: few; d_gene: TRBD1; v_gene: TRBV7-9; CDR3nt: TGTGCCAGCAGCCCCCGGGACAGAGGAGACCAGTACTTC; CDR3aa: CASSPRDRGDQYF
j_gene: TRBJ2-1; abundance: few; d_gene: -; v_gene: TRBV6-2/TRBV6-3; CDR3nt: TGTGCCAGCAGTTACAGTTTGGGGGACTCCTACAATGAGCAGTTCTTC; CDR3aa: CASSYSLGDSYNEQFF
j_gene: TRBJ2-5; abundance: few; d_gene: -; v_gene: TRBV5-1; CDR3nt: TGCGCCAGCACCGGCGGGGCGGCGACAGAGACCCAGTACTTC; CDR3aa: CASTGGAATETQYF
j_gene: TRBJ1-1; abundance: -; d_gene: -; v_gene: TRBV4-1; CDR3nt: TGCGCCAGCAGCCAAGGTATCCTCAACACTGAAGCTTTCTTT; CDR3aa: CASSQGILNTEAFF
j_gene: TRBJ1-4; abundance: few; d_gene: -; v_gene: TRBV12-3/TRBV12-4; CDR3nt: TGTGCCAGCACCTCCGGGAGGCGGGGGTGGAATGAAAAACTGTTTTTT; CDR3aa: CASTSGRRGWNEKLFF
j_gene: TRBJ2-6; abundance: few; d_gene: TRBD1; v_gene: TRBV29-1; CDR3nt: TGCAGCGTTGCGATAGGGGGCGTCTCTGGGGCCAACGTCCTGACTTTC; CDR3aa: CSVAIGGVSGANVLTF
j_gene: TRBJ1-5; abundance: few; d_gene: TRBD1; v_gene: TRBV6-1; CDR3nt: TGTGCCACCAAAAGGGGACAGGAGCTCAATCAGCCCCAGCATTTT; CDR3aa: CATKRGQELNQPQHF
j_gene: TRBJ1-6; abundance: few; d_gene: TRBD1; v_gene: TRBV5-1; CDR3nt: TGCGCCAGCAGCCCTCAGGGACAGGGGGCGCCGAATTCACCCCTCCACTTT; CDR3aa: CASSPQGQGAPNSPLHF
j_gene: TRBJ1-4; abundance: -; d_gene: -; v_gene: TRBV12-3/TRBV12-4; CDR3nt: TGTGCCAGCGGGAGTTTGGGTGAAAAACTGTTTTTT; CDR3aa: CASGSLGEKLFF
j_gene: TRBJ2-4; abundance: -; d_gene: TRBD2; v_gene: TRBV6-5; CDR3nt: TGTGCCAGCACCCCAGGGAGGGGCATTCAGTACTTC; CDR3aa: CASTPGRGIQYF
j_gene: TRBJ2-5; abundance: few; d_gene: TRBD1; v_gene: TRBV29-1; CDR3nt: TGCAGCGAAACGACAGGGGATGAAGAGACCCAGTACTTC; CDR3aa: CSETTGDEETQYF
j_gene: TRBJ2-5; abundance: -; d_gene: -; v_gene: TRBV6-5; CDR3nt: TGTGCCAGCAGTTACTCGGGCGCAGCCGACCAAGAGACCCAGTACTTC; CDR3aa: CASSYSGAADQETQYF
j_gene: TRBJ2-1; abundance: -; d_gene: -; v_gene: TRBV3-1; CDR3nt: TGTGCCAGCAGTCGACAGGTGAAGCAGTTCTTC; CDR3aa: CASSRQVKQFF
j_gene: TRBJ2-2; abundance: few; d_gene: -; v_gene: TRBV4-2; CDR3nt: TGTGCCAGCAGCCAAGCGGTCGGGGGCGGGGAGCTGTTTTTT; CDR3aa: CASSQAVGGGELFF
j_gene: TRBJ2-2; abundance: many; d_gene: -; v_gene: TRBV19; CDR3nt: TGTGCCAGTACAGTACCTAACGGGGTAACCACCGGGGAGCTGTTTTTT; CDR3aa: CASTVPNGVTTGELFF
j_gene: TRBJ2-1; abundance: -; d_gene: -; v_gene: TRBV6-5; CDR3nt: TGTGCCAGCCAGGGATCTTACAATGAGCAGTTCTTC; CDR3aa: CASQGSYNEQFF
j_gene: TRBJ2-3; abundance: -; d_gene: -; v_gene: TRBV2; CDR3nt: TGTGCCAGCATATGGACCCCCGGGGATACGCAGTATTTT; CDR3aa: CASIWTPGDTQYF
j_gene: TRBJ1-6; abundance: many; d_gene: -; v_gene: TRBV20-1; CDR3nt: TGCAGTGCTATGCCCCCACCCCTCCACTTT; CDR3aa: CSAMPPPLHF
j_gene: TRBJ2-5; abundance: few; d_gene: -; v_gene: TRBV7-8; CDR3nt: TGTGCCAGCAGCTTACCGCGGGGCGGGGGCCCGGTTCCAGAGACCCAGTACTTC; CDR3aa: CASSLPRGGGPVPETQYF
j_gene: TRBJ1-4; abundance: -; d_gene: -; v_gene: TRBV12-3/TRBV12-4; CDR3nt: TGTGCCAGCAGCCCGCGGGGGGTTGAACTGTTTTTT; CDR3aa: CASSPRGVELFF
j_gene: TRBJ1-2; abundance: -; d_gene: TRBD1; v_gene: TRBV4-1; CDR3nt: TGCGCCAGCAGCCTCCGACAGGGTGAGGAGTATGGCTACACCTTC; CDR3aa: CASSLRQGEEYGYTF
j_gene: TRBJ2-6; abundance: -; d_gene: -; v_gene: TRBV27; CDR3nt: TGTGCCAGTGGGTGGGTTTCCGGGGCCAACGTCCTGACTTTC; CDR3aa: CASGWVSGANVLTF
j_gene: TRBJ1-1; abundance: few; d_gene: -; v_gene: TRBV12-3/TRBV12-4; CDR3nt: TGTGCCAGCAGACCCGACAGAGCTGAAGCTTTCTTT; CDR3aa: CASRPDRAEAFF
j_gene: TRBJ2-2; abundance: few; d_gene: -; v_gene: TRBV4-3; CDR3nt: TGCGCCAGCAGCCAAGAATCGGGGGACCGAGCGAACACCGGGGAGCTGTTTTTT; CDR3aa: CASSQESGDRANTGELFF
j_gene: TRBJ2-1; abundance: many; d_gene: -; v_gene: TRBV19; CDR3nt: TGTGCCAGTAGTATTGAGGGGGGCGCCTACAATGAGCAGTTCTTC; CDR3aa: CASSIEGGAYNEQFF
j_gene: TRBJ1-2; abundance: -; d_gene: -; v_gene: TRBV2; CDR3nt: TGTGCCAGCAGAAACACCCAGGGGAACTATGGCTACACCTTC; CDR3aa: CASRNTQGNYGYTF
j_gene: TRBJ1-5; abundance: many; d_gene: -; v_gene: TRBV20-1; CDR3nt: TGCAGTGCTAGCGAGGATAGCAATCAGCCCCAGCATTTT; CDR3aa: CSASEDSNQPQHF
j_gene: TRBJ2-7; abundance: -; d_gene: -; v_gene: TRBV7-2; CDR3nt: TGTGCCAGCAGCTTATCCTATGGCAGGGGCAGGGAGCAGTACTTC; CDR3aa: CASSLSYGRGREQYF
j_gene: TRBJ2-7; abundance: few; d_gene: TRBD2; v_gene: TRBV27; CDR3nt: TGTGCCAGCGGGGGACTAGCGGGGCTCGACGAGCAGTACTTC; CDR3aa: CASGGLAGLDEQYF